This T cell receptor beta chain was found in a study of chemoradiotherapy in HPV16-positive cancers. Across the whole study: Candidate HPV-specific T-cell clones and common TCR motifs came from functional assays in a couple of HPV16-positive patients. General study results and limits: In HPV16-positive patients, HPV-responsive T-cell expansion tracked better recurrence-free survival.

The CDR3 is 14 amino acids. The V gene lost 5 bases and the J gene lost 4 bases, with 15 bases spanning the gap. The V gene's germline CDR1 is MNHNY and CDR2 SVGAGI (reference sequence). Repertoires were sampled repeatedly during chemoradiotherapy. Assay: immunoSEQ multiplex PCR; the TCRdb copy retains only in-frame clones and omits some. Of about 25,000 clones in the sample, around 94% are singletons; the top ten hold approximately 2.7%. Comment on this clone: The antigen remains undetermined.

The genes are TRBV6-6 and TRBJ2-7, with TRBD1 as a possible D gene (6 bases). The sample was collected from a patient who underwent chemoradiotherapy. The clonotype comes from a human donor with HPV-associated anogenital cancer. The CDR3: CASSGLSGAYEQYF. Written as DNA, the CDR3 is TGTGCCAGCAGTGGCCTATCAGGGGCGTACGAGCAGTACTTC.